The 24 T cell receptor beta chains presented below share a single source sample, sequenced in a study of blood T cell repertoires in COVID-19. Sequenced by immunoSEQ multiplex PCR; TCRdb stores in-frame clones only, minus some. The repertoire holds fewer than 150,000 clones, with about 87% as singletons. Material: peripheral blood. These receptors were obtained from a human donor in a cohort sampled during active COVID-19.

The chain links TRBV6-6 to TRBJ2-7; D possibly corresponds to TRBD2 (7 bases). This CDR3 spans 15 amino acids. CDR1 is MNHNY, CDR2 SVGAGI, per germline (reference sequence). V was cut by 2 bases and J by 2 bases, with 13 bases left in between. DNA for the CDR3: TGTGCCAGCAGTTACGGGGGGGCAGGCGCCTACGAGCAGTACTTC. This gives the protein CASSYGGAGAYEQYF.

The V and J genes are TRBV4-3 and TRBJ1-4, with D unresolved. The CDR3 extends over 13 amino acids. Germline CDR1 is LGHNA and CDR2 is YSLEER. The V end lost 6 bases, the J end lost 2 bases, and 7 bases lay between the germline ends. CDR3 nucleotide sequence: TGCGCCAGCAGTTCCCTCACTAATGAAAAACTGTTTTTT. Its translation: CASSSLTNEKLFF.

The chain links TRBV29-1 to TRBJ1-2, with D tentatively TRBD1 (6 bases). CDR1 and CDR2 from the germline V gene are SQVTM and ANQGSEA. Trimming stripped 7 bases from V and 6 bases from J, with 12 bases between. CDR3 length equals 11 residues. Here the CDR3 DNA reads TGCAGCGCCCAACAGGGAAATGGCTACACCTTC. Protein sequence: CSAQQGNGYTF.

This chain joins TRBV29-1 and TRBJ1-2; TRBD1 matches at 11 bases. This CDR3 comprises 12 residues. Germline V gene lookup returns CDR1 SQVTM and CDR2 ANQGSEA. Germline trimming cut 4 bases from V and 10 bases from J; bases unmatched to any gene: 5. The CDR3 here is CSVGTGGRDYTF. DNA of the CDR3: TGCAGCGTTGGGACAGGGGGCCGAGACTACACCTTC. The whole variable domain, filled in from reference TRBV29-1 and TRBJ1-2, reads SAVISQKPSRDICQRGTSLTIQCQVDSQVTMMFWYRQQPGQSLTLIATANQGSEATYESGFVIDKFPISRPNLTFSTLTVSNMSPEDSSIYLCSVGTGGRDYTFGSGTRLTVV.

CDR3 amino acids: CATSDLGRGTTGELFF. In nucleotides, the CDR3 is TGTGCCACCAGTGATTTGGGCAGGGGGACCACCGGGGAGCTGTTTTTT. V gene TRBV24-1 combines with J gene TRBJ2-2; 7 nucleotides agree with TRBD1. Trimming at V came to 0 bases and at J to 4 bases, leaving 4 bases not matched to a gene. The CDR3 runs 16 residues. Per the germline V gene, CDR1 is KGHDR and CDR2 is SFDVKD.

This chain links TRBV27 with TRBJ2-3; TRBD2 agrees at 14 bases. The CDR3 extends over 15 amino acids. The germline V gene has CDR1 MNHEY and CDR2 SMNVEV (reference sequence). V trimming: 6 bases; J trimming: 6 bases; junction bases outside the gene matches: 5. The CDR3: CASSRLAGGRDTQYF. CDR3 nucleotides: TGTGCCAGCAGCCGACTAGCGGGGGGGCGGGATACGCAGTATTTT.

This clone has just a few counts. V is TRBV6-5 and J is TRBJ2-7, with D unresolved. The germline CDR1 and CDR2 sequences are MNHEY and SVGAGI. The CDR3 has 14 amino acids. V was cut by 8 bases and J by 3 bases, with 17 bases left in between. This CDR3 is CASRRGVRNYEQYF. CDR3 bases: TGTGCCAGCCGCCGCGGCGTGCGGAACTACGAGCAGTACTTC.

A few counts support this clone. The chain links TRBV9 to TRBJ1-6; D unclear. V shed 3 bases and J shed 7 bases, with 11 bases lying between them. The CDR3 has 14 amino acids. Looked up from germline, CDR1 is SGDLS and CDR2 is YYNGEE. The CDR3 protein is CASSGLEGNSPLHF. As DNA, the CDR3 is TGTGCCAGCAGCGGACTAGAAGGGAATTCACCCCTCCACTTT.

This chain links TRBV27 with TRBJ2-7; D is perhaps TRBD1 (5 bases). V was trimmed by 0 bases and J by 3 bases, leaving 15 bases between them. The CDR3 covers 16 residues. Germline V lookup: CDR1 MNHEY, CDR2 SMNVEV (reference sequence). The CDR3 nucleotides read TGTGCCAGCAGTTTATCTTCGCAGGGCCATAACTACGAGCAGTACTTC. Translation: CASSLSSQGHNYEQYF.

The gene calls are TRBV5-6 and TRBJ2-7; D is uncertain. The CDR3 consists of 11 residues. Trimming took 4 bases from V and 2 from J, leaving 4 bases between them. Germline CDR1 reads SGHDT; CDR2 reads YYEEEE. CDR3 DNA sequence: TGTGCCAGCAGCATCGCCTACGAGCAGTACTTC. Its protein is CASSIAYEQYF. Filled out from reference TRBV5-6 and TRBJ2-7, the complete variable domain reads DAGVTQSPTHLIKTRGQQVTLRCSPKSGHDTVSWYQQALGQGPQFIFQYYEEEERQRGNFPDRFSGHQFPNYSSELNVNALLLGDSALYLCASSIAYEQYFGPGTRLTVT.

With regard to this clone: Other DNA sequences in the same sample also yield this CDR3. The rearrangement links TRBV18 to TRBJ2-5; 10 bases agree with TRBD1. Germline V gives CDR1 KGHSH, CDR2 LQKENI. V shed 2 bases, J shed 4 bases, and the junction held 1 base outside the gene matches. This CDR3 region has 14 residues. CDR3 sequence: CASSPRQGAETQYF. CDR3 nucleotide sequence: TGTGCCAGCTCACCAAGACAGGGGGCAGAGACCCAGTACTTC.

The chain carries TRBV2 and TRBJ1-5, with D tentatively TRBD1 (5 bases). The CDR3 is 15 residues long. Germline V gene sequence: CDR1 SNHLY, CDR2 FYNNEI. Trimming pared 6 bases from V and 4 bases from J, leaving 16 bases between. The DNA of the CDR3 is TGTGCCAGCAGGGAGCAGGGAGGCAAGAATCAGCCCCAGCATTTT. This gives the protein CASREQGGKNQPQHF.

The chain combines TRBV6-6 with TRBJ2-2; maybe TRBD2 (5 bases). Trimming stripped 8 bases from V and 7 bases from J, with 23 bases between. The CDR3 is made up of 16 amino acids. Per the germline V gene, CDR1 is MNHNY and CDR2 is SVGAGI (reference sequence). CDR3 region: CASVRQRASGSGELFF. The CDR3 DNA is TGTGCCAGCGTTCGCCAAAGGGCGTCGGGGAGCGGGGAGCTGTTTTTT.

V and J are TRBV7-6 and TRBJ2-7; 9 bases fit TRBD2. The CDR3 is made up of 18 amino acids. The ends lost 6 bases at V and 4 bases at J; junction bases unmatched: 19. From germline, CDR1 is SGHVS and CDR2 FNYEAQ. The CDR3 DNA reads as TGTGCCAGCAGTCCCGCGCCGTTTACTAGCGGGCACGCGTACGAGCAGTACTTC. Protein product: CASSPAPFTSGHAYEQYF.

DNA of the CDR3: TGCGCCAGCAGCTTGGCTCCGGGTTTGAACACTGAAGCTTTCTTT. This sequence encodes CASSLAPGLNTEAFF. This rearrangement joins TRBV5-1 to TRBJ1-1; D call uncertain. Per the germline V gene, CDR1 is SGHRS and CDR2 is YFSETQ. The length of the CDR3 is 15 residues. The germline V and J ends were trimmed by 0 bases and 0 bases, with 9 bases remaining between them.

The CDR3 region is CASSQDLGAPGNTIYF. The CDR3 nucleotides are TGTGCCAGCAGCCAAGATTTGGGGGCACCTGGAAACACCATATATTTT. The chain combines TRBV14 with TRBJ1-3, with D possibly being TRBD1 (6 bases). The ends were cut back, 0 bases at V and 2 bases at J, with 11 bases in the middle. Germline-derived CDR1 and CDR2 are SGHDN and FVKESK. CDR3 size: 16 residues.

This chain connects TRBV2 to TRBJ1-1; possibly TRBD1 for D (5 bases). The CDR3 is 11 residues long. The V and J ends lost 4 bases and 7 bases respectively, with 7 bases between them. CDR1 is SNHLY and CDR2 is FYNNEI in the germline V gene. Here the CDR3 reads CASSVDNEAFF. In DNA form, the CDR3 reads TGTGCCAGCAGTGTGGACAATGAAGCTTTCTTT. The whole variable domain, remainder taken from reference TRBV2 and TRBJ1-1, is EPEVTQTPSHQVTQMGQEVILRCVPISNHLYFYWYRQILGQKVEFLVSFYNNEISEKSEIFDDQFSVERPDGSNFTLKIRSTKLEDSAMYFCASSVDNEAFFGQGTRLTVV.

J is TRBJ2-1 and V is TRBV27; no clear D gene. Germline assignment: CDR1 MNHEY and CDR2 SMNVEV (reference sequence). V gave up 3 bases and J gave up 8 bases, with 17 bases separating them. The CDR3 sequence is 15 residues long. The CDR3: CASSLGQTHGDEQFF. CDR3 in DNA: TGTGCCAGCAGTTTGGGCCAGACCCATGGCGATGAGCAGTTCTTC.

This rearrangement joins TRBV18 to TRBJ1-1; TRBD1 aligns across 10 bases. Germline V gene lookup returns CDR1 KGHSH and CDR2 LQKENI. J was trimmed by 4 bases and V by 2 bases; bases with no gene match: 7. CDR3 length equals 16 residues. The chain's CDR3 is CASSPGTGVYGTEAFF. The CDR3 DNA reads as TGTGCCAGCTCACCAGGGACAGGGGTATATGGCACTGAAGCTTTCTTT. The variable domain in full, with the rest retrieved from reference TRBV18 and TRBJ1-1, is NAGVMQNPRHLVRRRGQEARLRCSPMKGHSHVYWYRQLPEEGLKFMVYLQKENIIDESGMPKERFSAEFPKEGPSILRIQQVVRGDSAAYFCASSPGTGVYGTEAFFGQGTRLTVV.

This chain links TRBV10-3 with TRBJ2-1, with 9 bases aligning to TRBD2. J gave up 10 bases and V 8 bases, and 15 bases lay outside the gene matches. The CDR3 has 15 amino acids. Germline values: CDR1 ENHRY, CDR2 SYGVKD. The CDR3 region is CAILDTGGGAREQFF. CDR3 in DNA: TGTGCCATCCTCGACACTGGCGGGGGGGCTCGGGAGCAGTTCTTC.

CDR3 sequence: CASSYRSSYEQYF. The CDR3 nucleotides read TGTGCCAGCAGTTACAGGTCTAGCTACGAGCAGTACTTC. This chain links TRBV6-5 with TRBJ2-7; unclear D gene. This CDR3 comprises 13 residues. Trimming removed 2 bases from V and 3 bases from J, with 8 bases in between. Germline CDR1 MNHEY, CDR2 SVGAGI.

The CDR3 loop is CASSLDRAQETQYF. The CDR3 DNA reads TGTGCCAGCAGTCTGGACAGGGCCCAGGAGACCCAGTACTTC. The V gene is TRBV2, the J gene TRBJ2-5; TRBD1 matches at 8 bases. The V and J ends lost 5 bases and 5 bases, in that order; junction bases with no gene match: 7. This CDR3 spans 14 amino acids. CDR1 and CDR2 from the germline V gene are SNHLY and FYNNEI.

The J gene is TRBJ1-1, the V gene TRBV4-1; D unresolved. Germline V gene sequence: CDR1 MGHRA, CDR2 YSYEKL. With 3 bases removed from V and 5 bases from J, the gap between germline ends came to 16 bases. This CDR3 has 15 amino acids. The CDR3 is CASSHPGRGETEAFF. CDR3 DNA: TGCGCCAGCAGCCATCCTGGAAGAGGAGAAACTGAAGCTTTCTTT.

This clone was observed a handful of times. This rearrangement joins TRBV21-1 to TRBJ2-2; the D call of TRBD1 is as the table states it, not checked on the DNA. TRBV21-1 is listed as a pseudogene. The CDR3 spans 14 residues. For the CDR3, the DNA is TGTGCCAGCAGCAACAGGGGAAAGGGCGGGGAGCTGTTTTTT. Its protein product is CASSNRGKGGELFF.